These 30 T cell receptor beta chains came from one sample sequenced in a study of cytomegalovirus exposure and HLA in healthy donors. The PCR made use of 60 Vbeta and 13 Jbeta primers. Method: immunoSEQ multiplex PCR; TCRdb's copy keeps in-frame clones and lacks some. Among some 87,000 clones, almost 80% were seen once, and the ten largest hold roughly 22%. Input material: PBMCs. The receptors were sampled from a woman aged 35 to 49 in good health and CMV-seropositive.

Concerning this clone: In the same sample, other DNA sequences code for this CDR3. V gene TRBV7-9 combines with J gene TRBJ1-5; D ambiguous. The CDR3 covers 15 residues. Germline values: CDR1 SEHNR, CDR2 FQNEAQ (reference sequence). The germline V and J ends were trimmed by 2 bases and 1 base, with 9 bases remaining between them. The CDR3 here is CASSLSGGSNQPQHF. CDR3 DNA sequence: TGTGCCAGCAGCTTATCAGGAGGGAGCAATCAGCCCCAGCATTTT.

This clone appeared a few times. V gene TRBV15 combines with J gene TRBJ1-5; D remains unclear. Germline CDR1 LNHNV, CDR2 YYDKDF (reference sequence). The CDR3 spans 17 residues. The germline V and J ends were trimmed by 1 base and 6 bases, with 19 bases remaining between them. In DNA form, the CDR3 reads TGTGCCACCAGCAGAGGCTCTTGGGGAGATGACGGTCAGCCCCAGCATTTT. Translating gives CATSRGSWGDDGQPQHF.

The chain employs TRBV30 and TRBJ2-2; D possibly corresponds to TRBD1 (5 bases). The V and J ends lost 0 bases and 4 bases respectively, with 12 bases between them. CDR1 is GTSNPN, CDR2 SVGIG, per germline (reference sequence). CDR3 size: 15 residues. The CDR3 DNA is TGTGCCTGGAGTGTCGGCAGGGTTAGCACCGGGGAGCTGTTTTTT. Its protein product is CAWSVGRVSTGELFF.

V is TRBV5-1 and J is TRBJ1-2; the D gene is possibly TRBD1 (6 bases). This CDR3 spans 13 amino acids. The germline V gene has CDR1 SGHRS and CDR2 YFSETQ. Trimming left V 2 bases short and J 5 bases short, with 10 bases between. The CDR3 coding sequence is TGCGCCAGCAGCTTAGAAAGGGGGTATGGCTACACCTTC. As protein: CASSLERGYGYTF.

This chain links TRBV18 with TRBJ2-5; D possibly corresponds to TRBD2 (6 bases). There are 16 residues in the CDR3. V dropped 2 bases and J dropped 5 bases, with 18 bases sitting between them. Germline lookup yields CDR1 KGHSH and CDR2 LQKENI. The CDR3 spells CASSPGTAGPRETQYF. For the CDR3, the DNA is TGTGCCAGCTCACCAGGGACTGCGGGGCCCAGGGAGACCCAGTACTTC.

V usage is TRBV6-6 and J usage is TRBJ1-4; no reliable D call. Trimming took off 1 base at V and 1 base at J, with 7 bases between the two ends. CDR1 is MNHNY, CDR2 SVGAGI, per germline (reference sequence). CDR3 size: 15 residues. The CDR3 bases are TGTGCCAGCAGTTACTTGGGGAGAACTAATGAAAAACTGTTTTTT. Encoded protein: CASSYLGRTNEKLFF.

V usage is TRBV25-1 and J usage is TRBJ1-4, with D possibly matching TRBD1 (5 bases). Trimming took off 5 bases at V and 4 bases at J, with 11 bases between the two ends. The length of the CDR3 is 14 residues. Per germline, CDR1 MGHDK and CDR2 SYGVNS. The CDR3: CASSKGLINEKLFF. As DNA, the CDR3 is TGTGCCAGCAGTAAGGGACTGATTAATGAAAAACTGTTTTTT.

This chain connects TRBV18 to TRBJ2-5, with 9 bases that match TRBD2. The germline gives CDR1 KGHSH, CDR2 LQKENI. After removal of 2 bases from V and 4 bases from J, the junction contained 8 bases not matched to a gene. CDR3 length: 16 residues. The CDR3 DNA sequence: TGTGCCAGCTCACCAGACCCGCGGGGGGGCCTAGAGACCCAGTACTTC. Its protein product is CASSPDPRGGLETQYF.

The chain is built from TRBV25-1 and TRBJ1-4; D ambiguous. Trimming cost V 7 bases and J 8 bases, with 23 bases left between them. The V gene's germline CDR1 is MGHDK and CDR2 SYGVNS. CDR3 length: 16 residues. CDR3 coding DNA: TGTGCCAGCAACCCGGGCCCCCGGGGAGGATTGGAAAAACTGTTTTTT. Protein sequence: CASNPGPRGGLEKLFF.

The rearrangement links TRBV6-6 to TRBJ1-2; tentatively, D is TRBD1 (5 bases). The CDR3 sequence is 14 residues long. Trimming stripped 4 bases from V and 7 bases from J, with 16 bases between. Germline V lookup: CDR1 MNHNY, CDR2 SVGAGI (reference sequence). DNA of the CDR3: TGTGCCAGCAGTTCCCCACCGGGGGTTTTTGGCTACACCTTC. Its translation is CASSSPPGVFGYTF.

The chain links TRBV2 to TRBJ1-2, with TRBD1 matching over 7 bases. V shed 6 bases and J 4 bases; nucleotides not matched to a gene: 5. The germline CDR1 and CDR2 sequences are SNHLY and FYNNEI. The CDR3 length is 13 residues. CDR3 sequence (DNA): TGTGCCAGCAGAACCGGGACAGTCTATGGCTACACCTTC. As protein: CASRTGTVYGYTF.

For the CDR3, the DNA is TGCGCAACTACTCGGTGGGCGGGGGCGGAGACCCAGTACTTC. It yields the protein CATTRWAGAETQYF. The chain employs TRBV10-2 and TRBJ2-5; maybe TRBD2 (7 bases). CDR1 and CDR2 from the germline V gene are WSHSY and SAAADI. The CDR3 loop spans 14 amino acids.

CDR3 amino acids: CAISAGPPQPQHF. CDR3 bases: TGTGCCATCAGTGCTGGCCCCCCACAGCCCCAGCATTTT. The chain couples TRBV10-3 to TRBJ1-5, with no clear D. With 4 bases removed from V and 7 bases from J, the gap between germline ends came to 11 bases. The CDR3 runs to 13 residues. CDR1 is ENHRY, CDR2 SYGVKD, per germline.

This clone was detected only a few times. A junction end diverges from the germline sequence, so it may reflect a read error. This chain connects TRBV2 to TRBJ2-7; 8 bases agree with TRBD1. Germline values: CDR1 SNHLY, CDR2 FYNNEI. The CDR3 contains 11 residues. DNA of the CDR3: TGTGCCAGCAGTGACAAGGACAGGGCGGAGTTC. It encodes CASSDKDRAEF.

The rearrangement uses TRBV6-5 and TRBJ1-2, with D possibly matching TRBD1 (6 bases). The CDR3 is 13 amino acids. Deletions cut 6 bases from V and 4 bases from J, with 12 bases between. Germline values: CDR1 MNHEY, CDR2 SVGAGI. The CDR3 nucleotides are TGTGCCAGCAGGGAAGGACAGATCTATGGCTACACCTTC. It encodes CASREGQIYGYTF.

This clone was seen a handful of times. This chain uses TRBV6-5 with TRBJ1-1; D unclear. Germline values: CDR1 MNHEY, CDR2 SVGAGI. The CDR3 runs to 14 residues. Trimming shortened V by 0 bases and J by 6 bases, and 11 bases separated the two germline ends. The CDR3 sequence: CASSYSRGASEAFF. DNA for the CDR3: TGTGCCAGCAGTTACTCACGGGGAGCCTCTGAAGCTTTCTTT.

The chain has TRBV21-1 and TRBJ2-7; the table's D gene call, TRBD1, was not cross checked with the DNA. TRBV21-1 corresponds to a pseudogene. The CDR3 is made up of 16 amino acids. CDR3 loop: CASSIVPKTAPYEQYF. The CDR3 region has the DNA TGTGCCAGCAGCATAGTCCCCAAGACAGCTCCCTACGAGCAGTACTTC.

This rearrangement joins TRBV27 to TRBJ1-3; 7 bases are shared with TRBD1. The germline V gene encodes CDR1 MNHEY and CDR2 SMNVEV (reference sequence). This CDR3 has 15 residues. V was pared by 4 bases and J by 2 bases, with 5 bases of the junction left unmatched. CDR3 bases: TGTGCCAGCAGTTGGGGAAGGGGGCCTGGAAACACCATATATTTT. It translates to CASSWGRGPGNTIYF.

This clone showed up just a few times. J is TRBJ2-1 and V is TRBV5-4; TRBD1 might be the D (5 bases). Germline V lookup: CDR1 SGHNT, CDR2 YYREEE (reference sequence). This CDR3 is built from 14 residues. V was trimmed by 6 bases and J by 5 bases, leaving 15 bases between them. For the CDR3, the DNA is TGTGCCAGCAAAGCTCGGACAAACGACAATGAGCAGTTCTTC. Amino acid sequence: CASKARTNDNEQFF.

This chain joins TRBV5-1 and TRBJ2-3; D remains unclear. CDR3 length: 12 residues. Germline V gives CDR1 SGHRS, CDR2 YFSETQ. V lost 6 bases and J lost 0, with 5 bases in between. CDR3 DNA: TGCGCCAGCAAACTCAGCACAGATACGCAGTATTTT. It is translated as CASKLSTDTQYF.

This chain joins TRBV18 and TRBJ2-1, with 13 bases aligning to TRBD2. The CDR3 spans 16 residues. Losses at the gene ends were 1 base for V and 7 bases for J; bases not matched to a gene: 4. CDR1 and CDR2 from the germline V gene are KGHSH and LQKENI. CDR3 loop: CASSPRTSGGGNEQFF. The CDR3 region has the DNA TGTGCCAGCTCACCACGGACTAGCGGGGGCGGGAATGAGCAGTTCTTC.

This chain connects TRBV10-3 to TRBJ2-5, with 7 bases identical to TRBD1. Trimming took 4 bases from V and 5 from J; bases not matched to a gene: 7. The CDR3 covers 14 residues. Looked up from germline, CDR1 is ENHRY and CDR2 is SYGVKD. CDR3 protein: CAISATGQTETQYF. CDR3 nucleotides: TGTGCCATCAGTGCGACGGGACAGACTGAGACCCAGTACTTC.

V and J are TRBV5-1 and TRBJ2-2; possible D gene TRBD2, 5 bases. The CDR3 consists of 17 residues. Trimming pared 3 bases from V and 2 bases from J, leaving 17 bases between. The germline CDR1 and CDR2 sequences are SGHRS and YFSETQ. CDR3 sequence (DNA): TGCGCCAGCAGCTGGAGCTCGGGGAGCCCTAACACCGGGGAGCTGTTTTTT. This sequence encodes CASSWSSGSPNTGELFF.

V is TRBV4-2 and J is TRBJ2-7, with D tentatively TRBD2 (5 bases). The CDR3 length is 15 residues. Germline lookup yields CDR1 LGHNA and CDR2 YNFKEQ. Trimming stripped 8 bases from V and 2 bases from J, with 19 bases between. CDR3 sequence (DNA): TGTGCCAGCGGCGACCTACCGGAGACTACCTACGAGCAGTACTTC. This gives the protein CASGDLPETTYEQYF.

The V and J genes are TRBV9 and TRBJ2-3; 9 nucleotides line up with TRBD2. This CDR3 is 14 amino acids long. Trimming at V came to 0 bases and at J to 6 bases, leaving 2 bases not matched to a gene. In germline, CDR1 is SGDLS, CDR2 YYNGEE. CDR3 bases: TGTGCCAGCAGCGTAGGGCTAGCGGGGGATACGCAGTATTTT. This encodes CASSVGLAGDTQYF.

V and J are TRBV5-1 and TRBJ1-3, with 7 bases lining up with TRBD1. Per germline, CDR1 SGHRS and CDR2 YFSETQ. The CDR3 has 17 amino acids. Trimming removed 0 bases from V and 0 bases from J; junction bases left unmatched: 6. CDR3 sequence reads: CASSLGGTDPSGNTIYF. CDR3 nucleotides: TGCGCCAGCAGCTTGGGGGGGACAGACCCCTCTGGAAACACCATATATTTT. Full variable domain (missing parts from reference TRBV5-1 and TRBJ1-3): KAGVTQTPRYLIKTRGQQVTLSCSPISGHRSVSWYQQTPGQGLQFLFEYFSETQRNKGNFPGRFSGRQFSNSRSEMNVSTLELGDSALYLCASSLGGTDPSGNTIYFGEGSWLTVV.

The chain joins TRBV29-1 to TRBJ2-2; D not resolved. The CDR3 contains 14 residues. The germline CDR1 and CDR2 sequences are SQVTM and ANQGSEA. The V end was cut by 3 bases, the J end by 4 bases, with 12 bases between. CDR3: CSVDLRGSTGELFF. CDR3 in DNA: TGCAGCGTTGACCTCCGCGGCAGCACCGGGGAGCTGTTTTTT.

The V gene is TRBV27, the J gene TRBJ1-2; maybe TRBD1 (5 bases). CDR3 size: 13 residues. V lost 3 bases and J 0 bases, leaving 5 bases between the germline ends. Germline CDR1 and CDR2: MNHEY and SMNVEV (reference sequence). This chain's CDR3 is CASSFRANYGYTF. DNA for the CDR3: TGTGCCAGCAGTTTCAGGGCTAACTATGGCTACACCTTC.

The genes are TRBV25-1 and TRBJ2-4; a possible D gene is TRBD2 (7 bases). This CDR3 spans 16 amino acids. V was trimmed by 2 bases and J by 0 bases, leaving 11 bases between them. CDR1 MGHDK and CDR2 SYGVNS come from the germline V gene. The CDR3 spells CASSEGGGGAKNIQYF. CDR3 coding DNA: TGTGCCAGCAGTGAAGGAGGGGGGGGAGCCAAAAACATTCAGTACTTC.

This clone turned up a few times. This sequence joins TRBV5-1 and TRBJ1-3; no clear D gene. CDR3 length equals 13 residues. V lost 4 bases to trimming and J lost 7 bases, with 12 bases between them. In germline, CDR1 is SGHRS, CDR2 YFSETQ. In DNA form, the CDR3 reads TGCGCCAGCAGCCCGGGTGGGGAGAACACCATATATTTT. Protein product: CASSPGGENTIYF.